The 20 T cell receptor beta chains presented below share a single source sample, sequenced in a study of blood T cell repertoires in COVID-19. TCRdb keeps only in-frame clones here, not all; method: immunoSEQ multiplex PCR. The sample has 120,000 to 150,000 clones, over 75% seen once; the top ten hold 3.9%. Sequencing used PBMCs or T cells enriched from blood (not recorded which). These receptor sequences come from a man over 45 in a cohort exposed to, infected with or recovered from COVID-19 (not recorded which).

The V call is TRBV7-2, the J call TRBJ1-1, with TRBD1 identical over 7 bases. The CDR3 runs 16 residues. V lost 1 base and J lost 4; bases outside the gene matches: 9. Germline V CDR1 and CDR2: SGHTA, FQGNSA. This chain's CDR3 is CASSLGTGVLITEAFF. CDR3 coding DNA: TGTGCCAGCAGCTTAGGTACAGGGGTTCTAATCACTGAAGCTTTCTTT.

A single count supports this clone. J is TRBJ2-1 and V is TRBV19, with TRBD1 identical over 9 bases. After removal of 5 bases from V and 4 bases from J, the junction contained 6 bases not matched to a gene. Germline V gene data show CDR1 as LNHDA and CDR2 as SQIVND (reference sequence). This CDR3 has 15 amino acids. CDR3 DNA sequence: TGTGCCAGTAGTCTCCGGGACAGGGAGTACAATGAGCAGTTCTTC. Translating gives CASSLRDREYNEQFF.

The chain recombines TRBV15 with TRBJ1-5; no firm D call. Trimming cost V 1 base and J 0 bases, with 7 bases left between them. The CDR3 length is 15 residues. CDR1 is LNHNV, CDR2 YYDKDF, per germline (reference sequence). The CDR3 coding sequence is TGTGCCACCAGCAGAGGTCAGGCTAGCAATCAGCCCCAGCATTTT. Translation: CATSRGQASNQPQHF.

J is TRBJ1-6 and V is TRBV28, with a weak D call TRBD1 (5 bases). Trimming took 7 bases from V and 10 from J, leaving 17 bases between them. There are 14 residues in the CDR3. In germline, CDR1 is MDHEN, CDR2 SYDVKM. As DNA, the CDR3 is TGTGCCAGCACCCTCAGGGTTGCAGGATCACCCCTCCACTTT. The encoded protein is CASTLRVAGSPLHF. Full variable domain (rest looked up from reference TRBV28 and TRBJ1-6): DVKVTQSSRYLVKRTGEKVFLECVQDMDHENMFWYRQDPGLGLRLIYFSYDVKMKEKGDIPEGYSVSREKKERFSLILESASTNQTSMYLCASTLRVAGSPLHFGNGTRLTVT.

The V call is TRBV6-5, the J call TRBJ1-1; 8 bases fit TRBD1. Germline CDR1 MNHEY, CDR2 SVGAGI. J was trimmed by 5 bases and V by 5 bases; bases with no gene match: 4. The CDR3 covers 13 residues. This chain's CDR3 is CASSMTGATEAFF. CDR3 nucleotide sequence: TGTGCCAGCAGTATGACAGGGGCAACTGAAGCTTTCTTT.

V and J are TRBV4-1 and TRBJ2-1; TRBD2 aligns across 11 bases. CDR3 length: 15 residues. From germline, CDR1 is MGHRA and CDR2 YSYEKL. J gave up 7 bases and V 3 bases, and 5 bases lay outside the gene matches. The CDR3 nucleotides are TGCGCCAGCAGCCATGTTCGACTAGCGGGAAATGAGCAGTTCTTC. Translating it yields CASSHVRLAGNEQFF.

The chain joins TRBV7-9 to TRBJ1-1; 7 nucleotides match TRBD1. V lost 2 bases, J lost 0 bases, and 0 bases stayed unmatched. Germline assignment: CDR1 SEHNR and CDR2 FQNEAQ (reference sequence). CDR3 size: 14 residues. CDR3 residues: CASSLTGVNTEAFF. CDR3 coding DNA: TGTGCCAGCAGCTTAACAGGGGTGAACACTGAAGCTTTCTTT.

The chain carries TRBV20-1 and TRBJ2-3; 10 nucleotides match TRBD2. The CDR3 is 15 amino acids. V was clipped by 3 bases and J by 4 bases; unmatched bases: 7. In germline, CDR1 is DFQATT, CDR2 SNEGSKA (reference sequence). The CDR3 region has the DNA TGCAGTGCTAGTCTAGCGGGAGTGGTGGCAGATACGCAGTATTTT. It translates to CSASLAGVVADTQYF.

The CDR3 here is CASSLSLTGANEKLFF. CDR3 in DNA: TGTGCCAGCAGCTTATCTTTGACAGGGGCTAATGAAAAACTGTTTTTT. The gene calls are TRBV7-9 and TRBJ1-4, with 8 bases matching TRBD1. This CDR3 region has 16 residues. V trimming: 2 bases; J trimming: 3 bases; junction bases outside the gene matches: 5. CDR1 is SEHNR, CDR2 FQNEAQ, per germline (reference sequence).

CDR3 amino acids: CAGRTGTGFYGYTF. In DNA form, the CDR3 reads TGTGCCGGAAGAACCGGGACAGGGTTCTATGGCTACACCTTC. The chain carries TRBV6-5 and TRBJ1-2; 9 bases agree with TRBD1. The ends lost 11 bases at V and 4 bases at J; junction bases unmatched: 11. The CDR3 totals 14 residues. Germline V gives CDR1 MNHEY, CDR2 SVGAGI.

The chain uses TRBV9 and TRBJ1-3, with D perhaps matching TRBD1 (6 bases). The CDR3 loop spans 14 amino acids. The V gene's germline CDR1 is SGDLS and CDR2 YYNGEE. The ends were cut back, 4 bases at V and 3 bases at J, with 11 bases in the middle. The CDR3 loop reads CASSSTGGGNTIYF. CDR3 bases: TGTGCCAGCAGCTCGACAGGAGGTGGAAACACCATATATTTT.

The chain links TRBV11-3 to TRBJ2-2, with TRBD1 matching 8 bases. Germline values: CDR1 SGHNT, CDR2 YENEEA. Unmatched junction bases numbered 11, after V lost 2 bases and J lost 0 bases. The length of the CDR3 is 19 residues. The CDR3 DNA reads TGTGCCAGCAGCTTACAGGGGGCGTCTATCCTATCGAACACCGGGGAGCTGTTTTTT. This gives the protein CASSLQGASILSNTGELFF.

This clone has a single count. The chain combines TRBV7-3 with TRBJ2-1; 10 bases are a match to TRBD2. The CDR3 has 15 residues. Germline loops: CDR1 SGHTA, CDR2 FQGTGA. V dropped 2 bases and J dropped 8; count of bases not matched to a gene: 6. The CDR3 coding sequence is TGTGCCAGCAGCTTAGAACTAGCGGGGTTCTATGAGCAGTTCTTC. Protein product: CASSLELAGFYEQFF.

The chain uses TRBV7-2 and TRBJ2-7; 8 bases are a match to TRBD1. The V and J ends lost 1 base and 2 bases, in that order; junction bases with no gene match: 7. The CDR3 length is 16 residues. Germline CDR1 reads SGHTA; CDR2 reads FQGNSA. The CDR3 bases are TGTGCCAGCAGCTTAGGTCCCGCAGGGGGCCCCTACGAGCAGTACTTC. This translates into CASSLGPAGGPYEQYF.

The chain combines TRBV2 with TRBJ1-5, with D uncertain. In germline, CDR1 is SNHLY, CDR2 FYNNEI. This CDR3 has 13 residues. Trimming took off 11 bases at V and 2 bases at J, with 13 bases between the two ends. The CDR3 region is CALSSDRNQPQHF. CDR3 bases: TGTGCCCTGAGTTCCGATCGCAATCAGCCCCAGCATTTT.

The rearrangement uses TRBV18 and TRBJ1-1, with 8 bases lining up with TRBD1. Germline CDR1 is KGHSH and CDR2 is LQKENI. With 3 bases clipped from V and 8 bases from J, the junction kept 8 bases outside the gene matches. The CDR3 length is 14 residues. The CDR3 DNA follows: TGTGCCAGCTCACCCCAGTCCGGACAGGGAGAAGCTTTCTTT. As protein: CASSPQSGQGEAFF.

This chain links TRBV28 with TRBJ1-1; TRBD1 might be the D (5 bases). Trimming took 5 bases from V and 1 from J, leaving 17 bases between them. Per germline, CDR1 MDHEN and CDR2 SYDVKM. The CDR3 is 16 amino acids. CDR3 amino acids: CASSLSWAGRNTEAFF. The CDR3 DNA sequence: TGTGCCAGCAGTCTCTCCTGGGCAGGGCGGAACACTGAAGCTTTCTTT.

The rearrangement links TRBV12-3 or TRBV12-4 to TRBJ2-7; D may be TRBD1 (5 bases). The CDR3 has 12 amino acids. V was trimmed by 5 bases and J by 4 bases, leaving 9 bases between them. CDR3 nucleotides: TGTGCCAGCAGTACAGGAATTTACGAGCAGTACTTC. Translating it yields CASSTGIYEQYF.

The J gene is TRBJ2-7, the V gene TRBV27; TRBD2 aligns across 12 bases. J lost 3 bases, V lost 3 bases, and 15 bases had no gene match. The CDR3 length is 19 residues. Germline V gene data show CDR1 as MNHEY and CDR2 as SMNVEV (reference sequence). CDR3 loop: CASSFRDRRGLAGIYEQYF. The CDR3 region has the DNA TGTGCCAGCAGTTTTCGGGACAGGAGAGGACTAGCGGGGATCTACGAGCAGTACTTC.

The chain links TRBV19 to TRBJ2-7, with D perhaps TRBD2 (7 bases). This CDR3 spans 14 amino acids. The germline V gene encodes CDR1 LNHDA and CDR2 SQIVND (reference sequence). V was trimmed by 5 bases and J by 6 bases, leaving 17 bases between them. CDR3 DNA: TGTGCCAGTAGTCGCGGGGGCGGTAGTTCCGAGCAGTACTTC. It translates to CASSRGGGSSEQYF.